These 11 T cell receptor beta chains share one sample of origin, sequenced in a study of OX40 agonist ivuxolimab in advanced cancers. Here immunoSEQ multiplex PCR was the method, and the copy in TCRdb shows in-frame clones only, minus some. The sample yields roughly 58,000 clones, about 83% seen once. Sequenced here: CD4+ or CD8+ T cells sorted from blood, sampled in a trial of the OX40 agonist ivuxolimab. The receptors come from an adult with an advanced solid tumor such as melanoma, head and neck, liver or kidney cancer.

The chain links TRBV19 to TRBJ2-1, with D possibly called TRBD1 or TRBD2 (5 bases each). Deletions cut 6 bases from V and 4 bases from J, with 10 bases between. The CDR3 runs to 13 residues. Germline CDR1 is LNHDA and CDR2 is SQIVND (reference sequence). In nucleotides, the CDR3 is TGTGCCAGTAGCGCCGGGGCTTACAATGAGCAGTTCTTC. Its protein product is CASSAGAYNEQFF.

This clone has just one count. The V call is TRBV30, the J call TRBJ1-6, with D unresolved. Germline loops: CDR1 GTSNPN, CDR2 SVGIG (reference sequence). This CDR3 spans 12 amino acids. With 3 bases removed from V and 6 bases from J, the gap between germline ends came to 6 bases. CDR3 in DNA: TGTGCCTGGAGCACGGGTAATTCACCCCTCCACTTT. Its protein is CAWSTGNSPLHF. The full variable domain, its missing parts supplied by reference TRBV30 and TRBJ1-6, is SQTIHQWPATLVQPVGSPLSLECTVEGTSNPNLYWYRQAAGRGLQLLFYSVGIGQISSEVPQNLSASRPQDRQFILSSKKLLLSDSGFYLCAWSTGNSPLHFGNGTRLTVT.

This chain links TRBV28 with TRBJ2-2, with TRBD2 identical over 7 bases. The CDR3 runs to 15 residues. Germline trimming cut 5 bases from V and 2 bases from J; bases unmatched to any gene: 5. In germline, CDR1 is MDHEN, CDR2 SYDVKM. The CDR3 is CASSQGTINTGELFF. CDR3 in DNA: TGTGCCAGCAGTCAAGGGACTATAAACACCGGGGAGCTGTTTTTT.

The CDR3 loop reads CASSSITWGANVLTF. The CDR3 DNA reads as TGTGCCAGCAGTTCGATTACGTGGGGAGCCAACGTCCTGACTTTC. The chain uses TRBV6-6 and TRBJ2-6; no reliable D call. Germline CDR1 reads MNHNY; CDR2 reads SVGAGI (reference sequence). The CDR3 is 15 residues long. The V and J ends lost 4 bases and 7 bases respectively, with 14 bases between them.

The sample holds a few counts of this clone. The rearrangement uses TRBV5-1 and TRBJ2-3, with D possibly TRBD2 on 5 matching bases. This CDR3 contains 14 residues. The ends were cut back, 4 bases at V and 3 bases at J, with 12 bases in the middle. The V gene's germline CDR1 is SGHRS and CDR2 YFSETQ. CDR3 DNA: TGCGCCAGCAGCCCGACTAAAAGGACAGATACGCAGTATTTT. It codes for CASSPTKRTDTQYF.

The V call is TRBV5-1, the J call TRBJ2-6, with D uncertain. V lost 0 bases and J 0 bases, leaving 10 bases between the germline ends. The CDR3 has 17 residues. In germline, CDR1 is SGHRS, CDR2 YFSETQ. The CDR3 region is CASSLGGSFSGANVLTF. The CDR3 nucleotides are TGCGCCAGCAGCTTGGGGGGTTCCTTCTCTGGGGCCAACGTCCTGACTTTC. Complete variable domain (other parts from reference TRBV5-1 and TRBJ2-6): KAGVTQTPRYLIKTRGQQVTLSCSPISGHRSVSWYQQTPGQGLQFLFEYFSETQRNKGNFPGRFSGRQFSNSRSEMNVSTLELGDSALYLCASSLGGSFSGANVLTFGAGSRLTVL.

The J gene is TRBJ2-7, the V gene TRBV7-2; 8 bases line up with TRBD2. The V and J ends lost 4 bases and 3 bases, in that order; junction bases with no gene match: 8. The germline gives CDR1 SGHTA, CDR2 FQGNSA. The length of the CDR3 is 15 residues. CDR3 amino acids: CASSSGGGRLYEQYF. Here the CDR3 DNA reads TGTGCCAGCAGCTCGGGGGGGGGCAGGCTCTACGAGCAGTACTTC.

This chain joins TRBV6-5 and TRBJ1-2; a possible D gene is TRBD1 (6 bases). Germline CDR1 and CDR2: MNHEY and SVGAGI. The CDR3 contains 11 residues. V lost 5 bases and J lost 5, with 6 bases in between. CDR3 DNA sequence: TGTGCCAGCAGTACAGGGTATGGCTACACCTTC. Protein sequence: CASSTGYGYTF.

This clone has just one count. V and J are TRBV5-6 and TRBJ2-5; D gene uncertain. The V and J ends lost 5 bases and 3 bases respectively, with 17 bases between them. The CDR3 spans 15 residues. Germline values: CDR1 SGHDT, CDR2 YYEEEE. The CDR3 is CASRPQGSLKETQYF. The CDR3 DNA reads TGTGCCAGCAGGCCACAAGGATCCTTGAAAGAGACCCAGTACTTC.

This clone is medium-sized. Other DNA sequences from this sample encode an identical CDR3 as well. The CDR3 bases are TGTGCCAGCAGTGGGGGGCCTAAGAACGAGCAGTACTTC. It specifies CASSGGPKNEQYF. This chain connects TRBV28 to TRBJ2-7; D is tentatively TRBD1 or TRBD2 (6 bases each). Germline CDR1 MDHEN, CDR2 SYDVKM. The V end lost 5 bases, the J end lost 5 bases, and 13 bases lay between the germline ends. CDR3 length: 13 amino acids.

The CDR3, as DNA: TGTGCCAGCAGCCGGACAGGGATCGTCTACGAGCAGTACTTC. It encodes CASSRTGIVYEQYF. The rearrangement joins TRBV27 to TRBJ2-7; 8 bases line up with TRBD1. The CDR3 extends over 14 amino acids. After removal of 6 bases from V and 3 bases from J, the junction contained 7 bases not matched to a gene. The germline CDR1 and CDR2 sequences are MNHEY and SMNVEV (reference sequence).